The clone carrying this T cell receptor beta chain was counted between two and nine times. Its antigen remains unknown. The V gene end was trimmed by 0 bases and the J gene end by 4 bases; junction bases not matched to a gene: 2. CDR3 length: 14 residues. The germline gives CDR1 LGHNA, CDR2 YSLEER. The PCR used 60 Vbeta and 13 Jbeta primers. Assay used: immunoSEQ multiplex PCR; TCRdb lists only in-frame clones, some missing. Here the sample spans more than 95,000 clones, around a tenth being singletons. This record belongs to a study of cytomegalovirus exposure and HLA in healthy donors. Study observations and caveats: DRB1 showed the most TCR associations and HLA-C the fewest in a later analysis, as rates varied by HLA locus. Links to common viral pathogens appeared, in a later analysis, for several of the most significant clusters.

This chain connects TRBV4-3 to TRBJ1-2; 7 positions agree with TRBD1. The sequencing sample was made of PBMCs. The receptor was isolated from a man aged 25-45 years in good health and CMV-seronegative. CDR3 sequence: CASSQDRDSYGYTF. In nucleotides, the CDR3 is TGCGCCAGCAGCCAAGATAGGGACAGCTATGGCTACACCTTC.